Shown below are 27 T cell receptor beta chains from a single sample sequenced in a study of blood T cell repertoires in COVID-19. The table came from immunoSEQ multiplex PCR; TCRdb's copy has only in-frame clones and leaves some out. In the table there are roughly 62,000 clones, 92% of which are singletons. Sequenced input: peripheral blood. The receptors originated from a human donor in a cohort sampled during active COVID-19.

This chain links TRBV5-6 with TRBJ2-7; 11 bases are shared with TRBD2. The CDR3 runs to 14 residues. Germline V gene sequence: CDR1 SGHDT, CDR2 YYEEEE. Trimming cost V 2 bases and J 4 bases; bases outside gene matches: 2. The CDR3 region is CASSLVAGGYEQYF. CDR3 in DNA: TGTGCCAGCAGCTTAGTAGCGGGAGGGTACGAGCAGTACTTC.

V is TRBV9 and J is TRBJ2-1; 10 nucleotides agree with TRBD2. The CDR3 has 22 residues. Trimming at V came to 7 bases and at J to 0 bases, leaving 25 bases not matched to a gene. Looked up from germline, CDR1 is SGDLS and CDR2 is YYNGEE. The CDR3 DNA sequence: TGTGCCAGCCTCGGGAGGGGCCAGCGGGAGGGGGCCCTAAGGAGCTCCTACAATGAGCAGTTCTTC. Amino acids: CASLGRGQREGALRSSYNEQFF.

This clone has only one observation. The genes are TRBV24-1 and TRBJ2-3, with D possibly TRBD2 on 6 matching bases. Germline CDR1 is KGHDR and CDR2 is SFDVKD. Trimming took off 9 bases at V and 4 bases at J, with 13 bases between the two ends. The CDR3 loop spans 13 amino acids. The CDR3 loop reads CATSLEGADTQYF. CDR3 nucleotides: TGTGCCACCTCCCTGGAGGGTGCAGATACGCAGTATTTT.

V gene TRBV9 combines with J gene TRBJ2-2, with 8 bases identical to TRBD2. CDR3 length equals 15 residues. Germline CDR1 reads SGDLS; CDR2 reads YYNGEE. With 0 bases clipped from V and 8 bases from J, the junction kept 6 bases outside the gene matches. The chain's CDR3 is CASSVGGLVGGELFF. The DNA for the CDR3 is TGTGCCAGCAGCGTAGGGGGACTAGTGGGAGGGGAGCTGTTTTTT.

The V and J genes are TRBV27 and TRBJ1-1; D remains unclear. Trimming shortened V by 4 bases and J by 0 bases, and 15 bases separated the two germline ends. This CDR3 has 16 residues. From germline, CDR1 is MNHEY and CDR2 SMNVEV (reference sequence). The DNA of the CDR3 is TGTGCCAGCAGTTCTCAGCTCTCCGACTTGAACACTGAAGCTTTCTTT. It translates to CASSSQLSDLNTEAFF.

CDR3 loop: CASRDTGVAGEKLFF. In DNA form, the CDR3 reads TGTGCCAGCAGGGACACAGGGGTGGCTGGTGAAAAACTGTTTTTT. The rearrangement joins TRBV11-2 to TRBJ1-4; 7 nucleotides match TRBD1. The CDR3 runs 15 residues. J lost 7 bases, V lost 6 bases, and 11 bases had no gene match. CDR1 and CDR2 (germline): SGHAT, FQNNGV. The entire variable domain, with the rest obtained from reference TRBV11-2 and TRBJ1-4, is as follows: EAGVAQSPRYKIIEKRQSVAFWCNPISGHATLYWYQQILGQGPKLLIQFQNNGVVDDSQLPKDRFSAERLKGVDSTLKIQPAKLEDSAVYLCASRDTGVAGEKLFFGSGTQLSVL.

The chain uses TRBV18 and TRBJ1-5, with TRBD1 as a possible D gene (6 bases). Trimming shortened V by 6 bases and J by 7 bases, and 10 bases separated the two germline ends. Germline CDR1 reads KGHSH; CDR2 reads LQKENI. This CDR3 is built from 12 residues. As DNA, the CDR3 is TGTGCCAGCTCTTCAGGGGCACAGCCCCAGCATTTT. The encoded protein is CASSSGAQPQHF. Together with reference TRBV18 and TRBJ1-5, the CDR3 gives the full variable domain: NAGVMQNPRHLVRRRGQEARLRCSPMKGHSHVYWYRQLPEEGLKFMVYLQKENIIDESGMPKERFSAEFPKEGPSILRIQQVVRGDSAAYFCASSSGAQPQHFGDGTRLSIL.

The chain couples TRBV7-2 to TRBJ2-7, with 7 positions matching TRBD1. CDR3 length equals 13 residues. The V gene end was trimmed by 5 bases and the J gene end by 3 bases; junction bases not matched to a gene: 4. From germline, CDR1 is SGHTA and CDR2 FQGNSA. The CDR3 region has the DNA TGTGCCAGCAGCACGACAGGGAACTACGAGCAGTACTTC. The encoded protein is CASSTTGNYEQYF. The variable domain in full, with the rest retrieved from reference TRBV7-2 and TRBJ2-7, is GAGVSQSPSNKVTEKGKDVELRCDPISGHTALYWYRQSLGQGLEFLIYFQGNSAPDKSGLPSDRFSAERTGGSVSTLTIQRTQQEDSAVYLCASSTTGNYEQYFGPGTRLTVT.

J is TRBJ2-3 and V is TRBV25-1, with 8 bases that match TRBD1. Germline V lookup: CDR1 MGHDK, CDR2 SYGVNS. The CDR3 is 14 amino acids. Trimming cost V 4 bases and J 4 bases; bases outside gene matches: 4. In DNA form, the CDR3 reads TGTGCCAGCAGTGCGTCAGGGGGCGCAGATACGCAGTATTTT. Its protein product is CASSASGGADTQYF.

The genes are TRBV4-2 and TRBJ2-1; TRBD1 is a possible D gene (6 bases). V gave up 4 bases and J gave up 3 bases, with 10 bases separating them. The CDR3 is 14 residues long. Germline V gene lookup returns CDR1 LGHNA and CDR2 YNFKEQ. The CDR3 sequence is CASSPRDNYNEQFF. CDR3 coding DNA: TGTGCCAGCAGCCCCAGGGACAACTACAATGAGCAGTTCTTC.

This clone was recorded once. This chain uses TRBV11-3 with TRBJ2-7; a possible D gene is TRBD1 (6 bases). Germline lookup yields CDR1 SGHNT and CDR2 YENEEA. Trimming left V 5 bases short and J 6 bases short, with 17 bases between. This CDR3 spans 14 amino acids. In nucleotides, the CDR3 is TGTGCCAGCAGCAAGGTGGGGGCCTCGGGCGAGCAGTACTTC. Amino acid sequence: CASSKVGASGEQYF.

This clone has just a few counts. This chain links TRBV4-2 with TRBJ2-5, with 8 bases aligning to TRBD2. V lost 3 bases, J lost 5 bases, and 8 bases stayed unmatched. CDR3 length: 15 residues. Germline values: CDR1 LGHNA, CDR2 YNFKEQ. The CDR3 loop reads CASSQGSGGGETQYF. The DNA for the CDR3 is TGTGCCAGCAGCCAGGGGAGCGGGGGAGGCGAGACCCAGTACTTC.

The chain uses TRBV3-1 (or the pseudogene TRBV3-2) and TRBJ2-7; 10 nucleotides line up with TRBD1. Germline V gene lookup returns CDR1 LGHDT and CDR2 YNNKEL (reference sequence). V dropped 3 bases and J dropped 5; count of bases not matched to a gene: 7. The CDR3 runs 15 residues. CDR3 sequence: CASSHTGTGVDEQYF. The CDR3 DNA is TGTGCCAGCAGCCATACCGGGACAGGGGTTGACGAGCAGTACTTC.

The chain uses TRBV19 and TRBJ2-5; 7 bases fit TRBD2. The V and J ends lost 6 bases and 5 bases, in that order; junction bases with no gene match: 9. The length of the CDR3 is 14 residues. Germline V lookup: CDR1 LNHDA, CDR2 SQIVND (reference sequence). CDR3 coding DNA: TGTGCCAGTAGGACCGTGGGGGGGGATGAGACCCAGTACTTC. Protein product: CASRTVGGDETQYF.

The J gene is TRBJ2-7, the V gene TRBV4-3; 8 nucleotides align to TRBD2. The length of the CDR3 is 16 residues. V lost 3 bases to trimming and J lost 0 bases; unmatched junction nucleotides: 7. CDR1 LGHNA and CDR2 YSLEER come from the germline V gene. In DNA form, the CDR3 reads TGCGCCAGCAGCCAGGCATCTAGCGGGCCCTCCTACGAGCAGTACTTC. Translation: CASSQASSGPSYEQYF.

Details on this clone: The sample holds other DNA sequences that translate to the same CDR3. The rearrangement uses TRBV18 and TRBJ2-1; tentatively, D is TRBD2 (5 bases). V was trimmed by 2 bases and J by 9 bases, leaving 11 bases between them. Germline assignment: CDR1 KGHSH and CDR2 LQKENI. This CDR3 contains 13 residues. The CDR3 DNA sequence: TGTGCCAGCTCACCATCCCTAGCTGGTGAGCAGTTCTTC. It translates to CASSPSLAGEQFF.

The genes are TRBV7-9 and TRBJ1-4; 8 bases are shared with TRBD1. Germline lookup yields CDR1 SEHNR and CDR2 FQNEAQ (reference sequence). Trimming removed 5 bases from V and 6 bases from J; junction bases left unmatched: 5. The CDR3 totals 14 residues. The CDR3 DNA sequence: TGTGCCAGCAGCCCTGGACAGGGACATGAAAAACTGTTTTTT. Protein: CASSPGQGHEKLFF.

The rearrangement joins TRBV2 to TRBJ1-4; D not resolved. V was pared by 4 bases and J by 5 bases, with 11 bases between. This CDR3 comprises 14 residues. CDR1 is SNHLY and CDR2 is FYNNEI in the germline V gene. This chain's CDR3 is CASSGEYINEKLFF. CDR3 coding DNA: TGTGCCAGCAGTGGGGAGTACATAAATGAAAAACTGTTTTTT.

The gene calls are TRBV14 and TRBJ1-3; the D gene is possibly TRBD1 (5 bases). V was shortened by 4 bases and J by 1 base, with 14 bases between the two germline ends. The CDR3 is 16 amino acids. Germline assignment: CDR1 SGHDN and CDR2 FVKESK. CDR3 protein: CASSRTQGWSGNTIYF. Written as DNA, the CDR3 is TGTGCCAGCAGCCGCACCCAGGGCTGGTCTGGAAACACCATATATTTT.

J is TRBJ1-5 and V is TRBV4-1; no clear D gene. Germline assignment: CDR1 MGHRA and CDR2 YSYEKL. The CDR3 length is 16 residues. V gave up 1 base and J gave up 1 base, with 11 bases separating them. The DNA of the CDR3 is TGCGCCAGCAGCCAAGGTGGACTGGGGAGCAATCAGCCCCAGCATTTT. As protein: CASSQGGLGSNQPQHF.

This clone was seen more than once but under ten times. V is TRBV18 and J is TRBJ2-2, with TRBD2 identical over 8 bases. Trimming cost V 3 bases and J 5 bases; bases outside gene matches: 5. The CDR3 runs to 15 residues. Per germline, CDR1 KGHSH and CDR2 LQKENI. The CDR3 DNA reads TGTGCCAGCTCACCCGTAGCGGGAAAGACCGGGGAGCTGTTTTTT. It codes for CASSPVAGKTGELFF.

This rearrangement joins TRBV7-8 to TRBJ2-5, with 11 bases matching TRBD2. Trimming took 3 bases from V and 1 from J; bases not matched to a gene: 4. The CDR3 runs to 16 residues. Germline-derived CDR1 and CDR2 are SGHVS and FQNEAQ. The DNA of the CDR3 is TGTGCCAGCAGCTTCTCTAGCGGGGGGTTCCAAGAGACCCAGTACTTC. It is translated as CASSFSSGGFQETQYF.

The chain carries TRBV3-1 (or the pseudogene TRBV3-2) and TRBJ2-1, with D possibly being TRBD2 (5 bases). Trimming cost V 2 bases and J 7 bases, with 15 bases left between them. The CDR3 runs 15 residues. The germline CDR1 and CDR2 sequences are LGHDT and YNNKEL (reference sequence). CDR3 nucleotide sequence: TGTGCCAGCAGCCAATACCGGGATCAACAAAATGAGCAGTTCTTC. Protein product: CASSQYRDQQNEQFF.

The chain employs TRBV28 and TRBJ2-7; D unclear. CDR1 and CDR2 from the germline V gene are MDHEN and SYDVKM. Trimming left V 3 bases short and J 0 bases short, with 12 bases between. The CDR3 totals 15 residues. Here the CDR3 reads CASSFLRSSSYEQYF. CDR3 DNA: TGTGCCAGCAGTTTCCTCCGGAGTAGCTCCTACGAGCAGTACTTC.

The rearrangement uses TRBV23-1 and TRBJ1-1; TRBD1 matches 10 bases. TRBV23-1 is treated as an ORF (open reading frame) with a function not yet certain. The CDR3 extends over 17 amino acids. V lost 3 bases and J lost 1; bases outside the gene matches: 8. The CDR3 protein is CASSHPDRGPSNTEAFF. The CDR3 DNA follows: TGCGCCAGCAGTCATCCCGACAGGGGGCCATCGAACACTGAAGCTTTCTTT.

This clone came up once. This chain joins TRBV4-3 and TRBJ1-2, with 7 bases that match TRBD1. Germline CDR1 reads LGHNA; CDR2 reads YSLEER. Trimming cost V 2 bases and J 7 bases; bases outside gene matches: 19. This CDR3 spans 18 amino acids. Here the CDR3 reads CASSQPTSPQRGLSGYTF. The CDR3 DNA follows: TGCGCCAGCAGCCAACCTACTTCTCCGCAGAGGGGGCTGTCTGGCTACACCTTC.

The rearrangement joins TRBV28 to TRBJ1-1; 7 bases are a match to TRBD1. The CDR3 sequence is 14 residues long. V lost 8 bases, J lost 2 bases, and 8 bases stayed unmatched. The germline CDR1 and CDR2 sequences are MDHEN and SYDVKM. The CDR3, as DNA: TGTGCCAGCGTACCCGGGACAGCTAACACTGAAGCTTTCTTT. It translates to CASVPGTANTEAFF.